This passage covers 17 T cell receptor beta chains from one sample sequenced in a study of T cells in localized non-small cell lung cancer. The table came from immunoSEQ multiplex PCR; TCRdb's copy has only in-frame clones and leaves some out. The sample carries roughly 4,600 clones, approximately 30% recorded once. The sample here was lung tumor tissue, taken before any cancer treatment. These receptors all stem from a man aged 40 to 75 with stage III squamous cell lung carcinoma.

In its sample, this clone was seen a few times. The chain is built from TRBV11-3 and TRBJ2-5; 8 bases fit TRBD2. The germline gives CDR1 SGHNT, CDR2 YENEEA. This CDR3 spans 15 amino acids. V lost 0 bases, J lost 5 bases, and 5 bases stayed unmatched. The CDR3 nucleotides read TGTGCCAGCAGCTTAGAGTCAGGCGGGGGGGAGACCCAGTACTTC. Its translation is CASSLESGGGETQYF.

CDR3 bases: TGTGCCAGCTCACCTATCCGGCAGGGGGCCCAAAACACTGAAGCTTTCTTT. The encoded protein is CASSPIRQGAQNTEAFF. V gene TRBV18 combines with J gene TRBJ1-1, with 8 bases identical to TRBD1. V shed 3 bases and J 2 bases; nucleotides not matched to a gene: 11. From germline, CDR1 is KGHSH and CDR2 LQKENI. This CDR3 comprises 17 residues.

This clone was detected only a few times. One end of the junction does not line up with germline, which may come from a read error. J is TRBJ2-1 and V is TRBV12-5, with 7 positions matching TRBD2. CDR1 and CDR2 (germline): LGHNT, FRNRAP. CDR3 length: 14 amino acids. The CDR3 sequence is CASGSGASYNEQFF. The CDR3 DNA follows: TGTGCCAGTGGGAGCGGGGCCTCCTACAATGAGCAGTTCTTC.

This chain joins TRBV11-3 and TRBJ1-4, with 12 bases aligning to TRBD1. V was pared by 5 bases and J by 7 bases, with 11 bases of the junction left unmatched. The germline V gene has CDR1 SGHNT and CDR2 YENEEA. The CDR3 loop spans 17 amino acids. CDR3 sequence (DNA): TGTGCCAGCAGCCAACCAGGGACAGGGGGCGAGGGTGAAAAACTGTTTTTT. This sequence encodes CASSQPGTGGEGEKLFF.

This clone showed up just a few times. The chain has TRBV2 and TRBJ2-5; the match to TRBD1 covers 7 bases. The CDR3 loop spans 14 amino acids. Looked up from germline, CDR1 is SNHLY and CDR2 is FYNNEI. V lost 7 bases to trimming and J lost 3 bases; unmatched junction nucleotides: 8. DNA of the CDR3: TGTGCCAGCACAGGGGGATTTTTGAAAGAGACCCAGTACTTC. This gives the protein CASTGGFLKETQYF.

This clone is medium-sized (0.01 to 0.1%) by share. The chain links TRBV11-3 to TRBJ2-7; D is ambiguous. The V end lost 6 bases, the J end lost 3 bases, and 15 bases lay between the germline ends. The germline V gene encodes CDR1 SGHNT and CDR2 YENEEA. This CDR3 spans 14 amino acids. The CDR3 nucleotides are TGTGCCAGCAGTGAAATCCTTGGAATCTACGAGCAGTACTTC. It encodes CASSEILGIYEQYF.

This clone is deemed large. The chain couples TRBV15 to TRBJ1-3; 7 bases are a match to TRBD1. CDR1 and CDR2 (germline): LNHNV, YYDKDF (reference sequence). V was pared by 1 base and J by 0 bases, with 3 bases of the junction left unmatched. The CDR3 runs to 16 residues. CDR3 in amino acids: CATSRGEGASGNTIYF. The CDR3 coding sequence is TGTGCCACCAGCAGAGGGGAGGGGGCCTCTGGAAACACCATATATTTT.

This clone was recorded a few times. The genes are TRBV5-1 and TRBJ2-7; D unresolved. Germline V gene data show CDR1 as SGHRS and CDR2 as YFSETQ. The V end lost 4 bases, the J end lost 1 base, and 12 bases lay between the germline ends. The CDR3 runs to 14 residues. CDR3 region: CASSPALLSYEQYF. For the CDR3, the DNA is TGCGCCAGCAGCCCGGCCTTGTTGTCCTACGAGCAGTACTTC.

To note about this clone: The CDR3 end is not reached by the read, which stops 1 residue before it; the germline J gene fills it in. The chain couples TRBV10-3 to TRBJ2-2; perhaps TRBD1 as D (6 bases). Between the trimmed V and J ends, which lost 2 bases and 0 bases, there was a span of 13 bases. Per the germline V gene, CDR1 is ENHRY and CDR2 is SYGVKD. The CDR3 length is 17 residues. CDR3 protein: CAISEKRTVANTGELFF. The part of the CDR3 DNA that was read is TGTGCCATCAGTGAGAAAAGGACAGTCGCGAACACCGGGGAGCTGTTT.

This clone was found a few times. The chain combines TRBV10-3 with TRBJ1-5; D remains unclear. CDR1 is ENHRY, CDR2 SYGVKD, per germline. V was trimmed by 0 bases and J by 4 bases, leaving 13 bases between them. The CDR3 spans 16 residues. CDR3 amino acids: CAISESTSSSNQPQHF. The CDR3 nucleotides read TGTGCCATCAGTGAGTCGACCAGCAGCAGTAATCAGCCCCAGCATTTT.

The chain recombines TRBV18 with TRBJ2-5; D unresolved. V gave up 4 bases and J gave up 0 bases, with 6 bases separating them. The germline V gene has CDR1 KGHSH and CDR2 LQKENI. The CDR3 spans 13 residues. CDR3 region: CASSLKNQETQYF. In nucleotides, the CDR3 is TGTGCCAGCTCACTGAAAAACCAAGAGACCCAGTACTTC.

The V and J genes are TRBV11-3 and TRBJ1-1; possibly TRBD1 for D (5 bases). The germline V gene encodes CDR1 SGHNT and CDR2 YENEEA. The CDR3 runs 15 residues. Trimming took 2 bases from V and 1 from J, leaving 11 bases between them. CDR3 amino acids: CASSLWGDPNTEAFF. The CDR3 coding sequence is TGTGCCAGCAGCTTATGGGGGGACCCGAACACTGAAGCTTTCTTT.

For the CDR3, the DNA is TGCGCCAGCAGTGATTGGGGTTTAGTCTACGAGCAGTACTTC. Its protein product is CASSDWGLVYEQYF. V is TRBV10-2 and J is TRBJ2-7; D not certain. Trimming left V 3 bases short and J 3 bases short, with 12 bases between. This CDR3 region has 14 residues. Looked up from germline, CDR1 is WSHSY and CDR2 is SAAADI.

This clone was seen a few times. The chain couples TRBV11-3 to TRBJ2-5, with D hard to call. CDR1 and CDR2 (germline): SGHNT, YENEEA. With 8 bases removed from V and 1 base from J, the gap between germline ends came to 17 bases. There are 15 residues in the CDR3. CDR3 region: CASARNRPTQETQYF. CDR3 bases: TGTGCCAGCGCTCGTAATCGACCCACCCAAGAGACCCAGTACTTC.

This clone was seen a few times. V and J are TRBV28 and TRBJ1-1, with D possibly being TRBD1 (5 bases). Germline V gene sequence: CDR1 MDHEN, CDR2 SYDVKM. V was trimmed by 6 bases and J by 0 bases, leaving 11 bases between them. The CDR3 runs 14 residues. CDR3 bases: TGTGCCAGCAGCCGACAGCGCTTGAACACTGAAGCTTTCTTT. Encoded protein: CASSRQRLNTEAFF.

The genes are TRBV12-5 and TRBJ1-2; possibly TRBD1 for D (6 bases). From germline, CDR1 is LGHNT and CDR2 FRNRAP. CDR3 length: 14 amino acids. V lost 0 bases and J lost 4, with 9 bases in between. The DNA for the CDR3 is TGTGCTAGTGGTTTGGTTGCAGGGGCCTATGGCTACACCTTC. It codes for CASGLVAGAYGYTF.

The CDR3 nucleotides read TGTGCCAGCACACCCGGGACAGGGGGCATGAACACTGAAGCTTTCTTT. Translating it yields CASTPGTGGMNTEAFF. V gene TRBV6-8 combines with J gene TRBJ1-1, with 12 bases matching TRBD1. The CDR3 runs 16 residues. Germline assignment: CDR1 MNHGY and CDR2 SAAAGT. V trimming: 7 bases; J trimming: 0 bases; junction bases outside the gene matches: 6.